This T cell receptor (beta chain) was sequenced for a study of T cells in Graves' hyperthyroidism and ophthalmopathy. This clonotype was seen only a few times. Trimming took 5 bases from V and 0 from J; bases not matched to a gene: 13. Germline CDR1 is SEHNR and CDR2 is FQNEAQ (reference sequence). This CDR3 has 21 residues. What was amplified from RNA transcripts were TCR beta CDR3 regions. Initially, a first-round RT-PCR of the TCR CDR3 employed the HTBI primer set. Each CDR3 protein gets one entry after TCRdb re-called the multiplex PCR reads with MiXCR. The data show under 400,000 distinct CDR3 sequences, 15% to 20% seen once.

The sample comprised blood. The source of this sequence is a woman aged 45-60 years with Graves' hyperthyroidism. V gene TRBV7-9 combines with J gene TRBJ2-1, with 16 nucleotides matching TRBD2. The CDR3 here is CASSQPGTSGGAPSSYNEQFF. For the CDR3, the DNA is TGTGCCAGCAGCCAACCGGGGACTAGCGGGGGGGCCCCGAGCTCCTACAATGAGCAGTTCTTC.